One and the same sample provided the 26 T cell receptor beta chains below, sequenced in a study of post-analysis software for immune sequencing data. Incorporated into the TCR beta cDNA libraries were unique molecular identifiers, which served to reduce PCR and sequencing biases. TCRdb itself ran the PCR reads through MiXCR, one entry per CDR3 protein. The sample carries roughly 730,000 distinct CDR3 sequences, roughly 30% recorded once. Study results and caveats: Patients used roughly five TRBV segments, including TRBV5-6, TRBV5-1 and TRBV20-1, more often than controls.

These receptors are not linked to any known antigen. The specimen sequenced was blood. The receptors originated from a girl aged 5 to 17 with multiple sclerosis.

This clonotype was counted between two and nine times. This sequence joins TRBV6-1 and TRBJ1-2, with D perhaps TRBD1 (6 bases). The CDR3 has 16 amino acids. Trimming pared 1 base from V and 0 bases from J, leaving 12 bases between. Germline-derived CDR1 and CDR2 are MNHNS and SASEGT. The CDR3 DNA reads TGTGCCAGCAGTGAAGAAGGGACAAGAACTAACTATGGCTACACCTTC. Its protein is CASSEEGTRTNYGYTF.

This clonotype was seen a handful of times. The chain carries TRBV10-2 and TRBJ2-2; 14 positions match TRBD2. CDR1 and CDR2 (germline): WSHSY, SAAADI. There are 18 residues in the CDR3. The junction had 9 bases not matched to a gene; V was cut back by 4 bases and J by 5 bases. CDR3 in amino acids: CASSAGTSGRRGTGELFF. The CDR3 nucleotides are TGCGCCAGCAGTGCCGGGACTAGCGGGAGACGTGGAACCGGGGAGCTGTTTTTT.

The rearrangement uses TRBV20-1 and TRBJ2-1; 10 nucleotides line up with TRBD2. This CDR3 spans 15 amino acids. The V segment lost 0 bases and the J segment 11 bases; nucleotides outside the gene matches: 10. Germline CDR1 is DFQATT and CDR2 is SNEGSKA (reference sequence). CDR3 in amino acids: CSAREISGRRHKQFF. The CDR3 DNA reads as TGCAGTGCTAGAGAGATTAGCGGGAGGAGACACAAGCAGTTCTTC.

The chain carries TRBV6-1 and TRBJ1-5, with 9 nucleotides matching TRBD1. V trimming: 0 bases; J trimming: 2 bases; junction bases outside the gene matches: 14. The germline V gene has CDR1 MNHNS and CDR2 SASEGT. The CDR3 spans 20 residues. Here the CDR3 reads CASSEALRGTGPRGNQPQHF. Here the CDR3 DNA reads TGTGCCAGCAGTGAAGCGCTTCGGGGGACAGGGCCCCGGGGCAATCAGCCCCAGCATTTT.

The rearrangement links TRBV3-1 to TRBJ2-2; D not certain. In germline, CDR1 is LGHDT, CDR2 YNNKEL (reference sequence). The CDR3 is 14 amino acids. V was cut by 6 bases and J by 6 bases, with 14 bases left in between. This CDR3 reads CASSLTVAAGELFF. The CDR3 nucleotides read TGTGCCAGCAGTCTTACGGTGGCTGCCGGGGAGCTGTTTTTT. Together with reference TRBV3-1 and TRBJ2-2, the CDR3 gives the full variable domain: DTAVSQTPKYLVTQMGNDKSIKCEQNLGHDTMYWYKQDSKKFLKIMFSYNNKELIINETVPNRFSPKSPDKAHLNLHINSLELGDSAVYFCASSLTVAAGELFFGEGSRLTVL.

The chain uses TRBV7-2 and TRBJ1-1; D remains ambiguous. Germline V gene sequence: CDR1 SGHTA, CDR2 FQGNSA. V lost 3 bases and J lost 1, with 9 bases in between. This CDR3 is 14 amino acids long. This chain's CDR3 is CASSFGAANTEAFF. The CDR3 nucleotides read TGTGCCAGCAGCTTCGGCGCAGCGAACACTGAAGCTTTCTTT.

Only a few counts were recorded for this clonotype. This chain joins TRBV3-1 and TRBJ1-6, with TRBD1 matching 8 bases. Germline V gives CDR1 LGHDT, CDR2 YNNKEL (reference sequence). The CDR3 is made up of 17 amino acids. Trimming removed 4 bases from V and 7 bases from J; junction bases left unmatched: 12. The CDR3 coding sequence is TGTGCCAGCAGCCCGCGACCTAGGACAGGGCGGAATTCACCCCTCCACTTT. It is translated as CASSPRPRTGRNSPLHF.

On this clonotype: A junction boundary mismatches the germline segment, possibly from a read error. The gene calls are TRBV5-1 and TRBJ2-1; 10 bases are shared with TRBD2. This CDR3 spans 14 amino acids. Germline V CDR1 and CDR2: SGHRS, YFSETQ. This CDR3 reads CASSLGLAGYEQDF. CDR3 nucleotide sequence: TGCGCCAGCAGCTTGGGACTAGCGGGTTACGAGCAGGACTTC.

This chain uses TRBV6-1 with TRBJ2-1, with 15 bases aligning to TRBD2. Germline values: CDR1 MNHNS, CDR2 SASEGT. The CDR3 runs 14 residues. J was trimmed by 15 bases and V by 7 bases; bases with no gene match: 10. The CDR3 region is CASNQGLAGGHRFF. The CDR3 coding sequence is TGTGCCAGCAACCAAGGACTAGCGGGAGGGCACAGGTTCTTC.

This clonotype was counted at least ten times. V is TRBV15 and J is TRBJ2-1; weak D call: TRBD1 (6 bases). Per the germline V gene, CDR1 is LNHNV and CDR2 is YYDKDF (reference sequence). The CDR3 is made up of 15 amino acids. V was pared by 6 bases and J by 4 bases, with 16 bases between. CDR3 nucleotide sequence: TGTGCCACCAGTGAATCCAGGGGTCGGTACAATGAGCAGTTCTTC. It codes for CATSESRGRYNEQFF.

This clonotype was seen a few times. This chain uses TRBV5-8 with TRBJ2-7; D perhaps matches TRBD2 (5 bases). V lost 3 bases and J lost 4, with 14 bases in between. CDR1 and CDR2 (germline): SGHTS, YDEGEE. CDR3 length equals 14 residues. CDR3 nucleotide sequence: TGTGCCAGCAGCTCTACCGAGGGCTGGTACGAGCAGTACTTC. It encodes CASSSTEGWYEQYF.

This chain links TRBV5-1 with TRBJ2-5; D possibly corresponds to TRBD1 (6 bases). This CDR3 comprises 14 residues. Trimming pared 4 bases from V and 10 bases from J, leaving 20 bases between. CDR1 is SGHRS and CDR2 is YFSETQ in the germline V gene. CDR3 region: CASSRDDGTSGQYF. DNA for the CDR3: TGCGCCAGCAGCCGGGATGACGGGACATCGGGCCAGTACTTC.

Only a few counts were recorded for this clonotype. V is TRBV2 and J is TRBJ2-3, with a weak D call TRBD2 (5 bases). Per germline, CDR1 SNHLY and CDR2 FYNNEI. Trimming left V 5 bases short and J 2 bases short, with 17 bases between. This CDR3 comprises 16 residues. The CDR3 bases are TGTGCCAGCAGTTACCCCAGCGGACCGGCCACAGATACGCAGTATTTT. This encodes CASSYPSGPATDTQYF. Filled out from reference TRBV2 and TRBJ2-3, the complete variable domain reads EPEVTQTPSHQVTQMGQEVILRCVPISNHLYFYWYRQILGQKVEFLVSFYNNEISEKSEIFDDQFSVERPDGSNFTLKIRSTKLEDSAMYFCASSYPSGPATDTQYFGPGTRLTVL.

This clonotype came up a few times. The gene calls are TRBV28 and TRBJ2-7; D is perhaps TRBD1 or TRBD2 (5 bases each). Germline lookup yields CDR1 MDHEN and CDR2 SYDVKM. V lost 7 bases and J 3 bases, leaving 19 bases between the germline ends. The CDR3 length is 15 residues. The CDR3 DNA follows: TGTGCCAGCATCCCTATCGGGACCCCCAGCTACGAGCAGTACTTC. This codes for CASIPIGTPSYEQYF.

Concerning this clonotype: Compared with germline, one end of the junction differs, possibly owing to a read error. V is TRBV7-2 and J is TRBJ2-7; 13 bases match TRBD2. The CDR3 consists of 15 residues. Germline V gene lookup returns CDR1 SGHTA and CDR2 FQGNSA. Here the CDR3 DNA reads TGTGCCTGCAGCCGGACTAGCGGGAGTCAATACGAGCAGTACTTC. Its protein product is CACSRTSGSQYEQYF.

This clonotype was detected only a few times. This chain connects TRBV5-1 to TRBJ1-5, with TRBD1 as a possible D gene (6 bases). Looked up from germline, CDR1 is SGHRS and CDR2 is YFSETQ. V was cut by 0 bases and J by 4 bases, with 11 bases left in between. The CDR3 is made up of 15 amino acids. The CDR3 here is CASSLGPGQNQPQHF. The CDR3 bases are TGCGCCAGCAGCTTGGGGCCCGGACAGAATCAGCCCCAGCATTTT.

V and J are TRBV4-3 and TRBJ2-3; D is perhaps TRBD2 (5 bases). Trimming left V 0 bases short and J 3 bases short, with 16 bases between. The CDR3 extends over 17 amino acids. From germline, CDR1 is LGHNA and CDR2 YSLEER. CDR3 residues: CASSQDRPGGFTDTQYF. CDR3 in DNA: TGCGCCAGCAGCCAAGATCGGCCAGGAGGTTTTACAGATACGCAGTATTTT.

Concerning this clonotype: A clone one base away is much larger, so this may be a read error. The rearrangement links TRBV20-1 to TRBJ2-6, with D unclear. Germline CDR1 is DFQATT and CDR2 is SNEGSKA (reference sequence). The germline V and J ends were trimmed by 0 bases and 6 bases, with 9 bases remaining between them. This CDR3 region has 14 residues. CDR3: CSARDVAKANVLTF. The CDR3 DNA follows: TGCAGTGCTAGAGACGTCGCGAAGGCCAACGTCCTGACTTTC.

With regard to this clonotype: One end of the junction fails to match germline, which may point to a read error. The CDR3 nucleotides read TGTGCCAGCAGTTACACCCCGACCCCTGGCTATGGTTACACCTTC. Amino acids: CASSYTPTPGYGYTF. The genes are TRBV6-2 or TRBV6-3 and TRBJ1-2; D remains ambiguous. The CDR3 consists of 15 residues. Germline V CDR1 and CDR2: MNHEY, SVGEGT.

V is TRBV20-1 and J is TRBJ2-7, with a weak D call TRBD2 (7 bases). The V end was cut by 6 bases, the J end by 1 base, with 25 bases between. Germline V gives CDR1 DFQATT, CDR2 SNEGSKA (reference sequence). The CDR3 covers 17 residues. This CDR3 is CSASEWARGQASYEQYF. The CDR3, as DNA: TGCAGTGCGAGCGAGTGGGCGCGGGGGCAGGCGTCCTACGAGCAGTACTTC.

This chain joins TRBV28 and TRBJ2-1; no reliable D call. CDR1 is MDHEN and CDR2 is SYDVKM in the germline V gene. Trimming stripped 3 bases from V and 4 bases from J, with 10 bases between. The CDR3 extends over 14 amino acids. In nucleotides, the CDR3 is TGTGCCAGCAGTTTCGTTCAGGAGTACAATGAGCAGTTCTTC. Encoded protein: CASSFVQEYNEQFF.

V usage is TRBV20-1 and J usage is TRBJ2-6, with 7 bases identical to TRBD1. This CDR3 spans 17 amino acids. V was clipped by 3 bases and J by 3 bases; unmatched bases: 11. The germline V gene has CDR1 DFQATT and CDR2 SNEGSKA (reference sequence). The CDR3 spells CSASLQGYSGGANVLTF. As DNA, the CDR3 is TGCAGTGCTAGCTTACAGGGGTACTCTGGTGGGGCCAACGTCCTGACTTTC.

This clonotype has more than one count but fewer than ten. This chain joins TRBV7-8 and TRBJ2-7; D is tentatively TRBD1 or TRBD2 (9 bases each). The CDR3 loop spans 16 amino acids. The V end lost 5 bases, the J end lost 2 bases, and 19 bases lay between the germline ends. Germline V gene lookup returns CDR1 SGHVS and CDR2 FQNEAQ. The CDR3 DNA is TGTGCCAGCAGCCCACAGGGGGCTAGCGGGACCTACGAGCAGTACTTC. It specifies CASSPQGASGTYEQYF.

The gene calls are TRBV20-1 and TRBJ2-3; D remains ambiguous. The germline gives CDR1 DFQATT, CDR2 SNEGSKA (reference sequence). The CDR3 loop spans 12 amino acids. The V and J ends lost 7 bases and 3 bases respectively, with 11 bases between them. In DNA, the CDR3 is TGCAGTGTACCCCGGTCGACAGATACGCAGTATTTT. Amino acid sequence: CSVPRSTDTQYF.

This chain joins TRBV27 and TRBJ1-2, with TRBD1 identical over 9 bases. J gave up 0 bases and V 11 bases, and 7 bases lay outside the gene matches. This CDR3 region has 14 residues. The V gene's germline CDR1 is MNHEY and CDR2 SMNVEV (reference sequence). CDR3 region: CAGAGTGPNYGYTF. CDR3 bases: TGTGCCGGAGCCGGGACAGGGCCTAACTATGGCTACACCTTC.

CDR3 DNA: TGTGCCAGCAGTGAGGGAGGGGGCGCCGTGGGCTACACCTTC. This gives the protein CASSEGGGAVGYTF. The chain carries TRBV25-1 and TRBJ1-2; TRBD1 agrees at 7 bases. V gave up 3 bases and J gave up 8 bases; unmatched junction bases: 9. The CDR3 length is 14 residues. CDR1 is MGHDK, CDR2 SYGVNS, per germline.